This T cell receptor beta chain was profiled in a study of T cell responses to AZD1222 COVID-19 vaccine. This clone was detected only a few times. This CDR3 region has 17 residues. Looked up from germline, CDR1 is KGHSH and CDR2 is LQKENI. Trimming removed 2 bases at V and 1 base at J, with 15 bases between. Data came from immunoSEQ multiplex PCR; TCRdb stores just in-frame clones and leaves some out. In the table there are about 130,000 clones, approximately 85% of which are singletons. The chain has TRBV18 and TRBJ2-1; D may be TRBD2 (6 bases). Sequencing used peripheral blood, obtained 28 days after the second AZD1222 dose. This TCR was recovered from an adult who received the AZD1222 COVID-19 vaccine. CDR3 residues: CASSPFGGPRSYNEQFF. CDR3 in DNA: TGTGCCAGCTCACCATTCGGAGGGCCTAGGTCCTACAATGAGCAGTTCTTC.